This T cell receptor (beta chain) was retrieved from a study of shared clonotypes between healthy human individuals. This clone has a handful of counts. Its antigen is currently unknown. Samples underwent the assay at deep level. The method was immunoSEQ multiplex PCR; TCRdb's version includes in-frame clones alone and lacks a portion of them. The sample has some 1 million clones, approximately 68% seen once. Study-wide results and caveats: Several donors showed sharing of 4.5% to 5% of naive CD4 clonotypes.

This CDR3 contains 14 residues. The chain links TRBV21-1 to TRBJ1-1. TRBV21-1 is labeled a pseudogene. This TCR came from a man younger than 30 in good health. The sequenced sample was memory CD4+ T cells sorted from blood. The subset here: CD45RA-negative fraction. This CDR3 reads CASKERGSNTEAFF. The CDR3 DNA sequence: TGTGCCAGCAAGGAGCGGGGCTCAAACACTGAAGCTTTCTTT.